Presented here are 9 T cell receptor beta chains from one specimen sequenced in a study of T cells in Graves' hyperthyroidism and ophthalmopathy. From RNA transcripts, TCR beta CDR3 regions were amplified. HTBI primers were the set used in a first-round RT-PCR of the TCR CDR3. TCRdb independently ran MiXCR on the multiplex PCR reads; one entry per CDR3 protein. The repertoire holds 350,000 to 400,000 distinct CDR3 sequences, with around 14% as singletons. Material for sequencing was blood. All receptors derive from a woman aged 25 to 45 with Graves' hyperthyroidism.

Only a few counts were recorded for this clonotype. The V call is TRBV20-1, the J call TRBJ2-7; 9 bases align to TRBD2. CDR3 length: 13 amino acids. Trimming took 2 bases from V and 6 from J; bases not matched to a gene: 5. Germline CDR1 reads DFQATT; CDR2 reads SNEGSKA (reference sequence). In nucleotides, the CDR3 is TGCAGTGCTAGACCGGGACTAGCCCCCGAGCAGTACTTC. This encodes CSARPGLAPEQYF.

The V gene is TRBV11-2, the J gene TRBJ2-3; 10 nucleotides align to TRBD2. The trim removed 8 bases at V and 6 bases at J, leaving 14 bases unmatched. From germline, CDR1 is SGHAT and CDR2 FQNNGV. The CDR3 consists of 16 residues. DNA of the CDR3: TGTGCCAGCCGAGGGGTAGCGGGAGGCATAACGGATACGCAGTATTTT. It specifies CASRGVAGGITDTQYF.

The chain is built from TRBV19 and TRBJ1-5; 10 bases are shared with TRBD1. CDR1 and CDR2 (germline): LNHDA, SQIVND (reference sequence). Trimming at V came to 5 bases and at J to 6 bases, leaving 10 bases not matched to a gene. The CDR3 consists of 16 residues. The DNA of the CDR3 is TGTGCCAGTAGTGGGGCAAGACAGGGGGCCGCTCAGCCCCAGCATTTT. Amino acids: CASSGARQGAAQPQHF.

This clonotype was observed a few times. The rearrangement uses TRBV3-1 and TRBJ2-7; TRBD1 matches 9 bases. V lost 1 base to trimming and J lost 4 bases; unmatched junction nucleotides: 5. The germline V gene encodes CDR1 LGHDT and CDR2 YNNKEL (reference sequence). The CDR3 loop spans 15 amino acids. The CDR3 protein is CASSQADRGSYEQYF. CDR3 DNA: TGTGCCAGCAGCCAAGCGGACAGGGGATCGTACGAGCAGTACTTC.

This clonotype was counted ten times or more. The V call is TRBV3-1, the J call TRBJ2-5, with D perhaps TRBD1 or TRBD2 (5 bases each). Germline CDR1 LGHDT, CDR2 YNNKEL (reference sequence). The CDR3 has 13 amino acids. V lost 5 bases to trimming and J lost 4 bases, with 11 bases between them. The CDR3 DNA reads TGTGCCAGCAGCACGGGACGGCCAGAGACCCAGTACTTC. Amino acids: CASSTGRPETQYF.

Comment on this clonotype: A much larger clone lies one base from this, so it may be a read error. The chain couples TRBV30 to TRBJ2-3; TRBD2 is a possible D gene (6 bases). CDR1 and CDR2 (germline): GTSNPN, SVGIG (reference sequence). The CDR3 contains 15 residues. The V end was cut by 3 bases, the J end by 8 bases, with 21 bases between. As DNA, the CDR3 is TGTGCCTGGAGCCGAGGACTACCCGGCTGGAGTACGCAGTATTTT. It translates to CAWSRGLPGWSTQYF.

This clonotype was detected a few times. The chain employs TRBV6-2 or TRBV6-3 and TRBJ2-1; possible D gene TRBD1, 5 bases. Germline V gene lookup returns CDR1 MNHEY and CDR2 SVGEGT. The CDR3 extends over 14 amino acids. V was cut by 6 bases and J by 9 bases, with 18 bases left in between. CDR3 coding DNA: TGTGCCAGCAGGGTTATTAGGCCTCAGGGTGAGCAGTTCTTC. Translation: CASRVIRPQGEQFF.

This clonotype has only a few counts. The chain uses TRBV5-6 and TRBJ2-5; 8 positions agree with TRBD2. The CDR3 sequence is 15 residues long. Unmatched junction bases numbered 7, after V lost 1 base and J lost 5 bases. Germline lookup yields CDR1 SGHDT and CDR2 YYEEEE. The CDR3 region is CASSLLAGGGETQYF. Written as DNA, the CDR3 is TGTGCCAGCAGCTTGTTGGCGGGAGGAGGGGAGACCCAGTACTTC.

This chain's CDR3 is CSASLDSSYQPQHF. In nucleotides, the CDR3 is TGCAGTGCTAGTTTGGACAGCTCTTATCAGCCCCAGCATTTT. V gene TRBV20-1 combines with J gene TRBJ1-5, with D possibly being TRBD1 (6 bases). This CDR3 region has 14 residues. V shed 3 bases and J shed 5 bases, with 14 bases lying between them. The germline CDR1 and CDR2 sequences are DFQATT and SNEGSKA (reference sequence).